This T cell receptor (beta chain) comes out of a study of blood T cell repertoires in COVID-19. Study summary: The cDNA or gDNA used as material had been derived from T cells, B-cell-depleted T cells, or PBMCs.

Per the study methods: Amplification with reference gene primers provided the estimates of nucleated cell counts. Clones were read by immunoSEQ multiplex PCR, and TCRdb kept only the in-frame ones, dropping some. V, J and clone size are those of that table, while D and trimming were read from the DNA. The table shows under 400,000 clones, with around 91% occurring only once. The source is a man aged 18-30 years with active or convalescent COVID-19. Sequencing was carried out using peripheral blood.

This chain's CDR3 is CSVDNSGRPFF. In DNA form, the CDR3 reads TGCAGCGTTGATAATAGCGGGAGGCCGTTCTTC. This rearrangement joins TRBV29-1 to TRBJ2-1; 10 nucleotides match TRBD2. The CDR3 is made up of 11 amino acids. Per the germline V gene, CDR1 is SQVTM and CDR2 is ANQGSEA. After removal of 3 bases from V and 15 bases from J, the junction contained 5 bases not matched to a gene.